The T cell receptor (beta chain) described here comes from a study of OX40 agonist ivuxolimab in advanced cancers. Study in general: Participants, about 83% male, averaged approximately 56 years of age, ranging from 23 to 79. Treatment received earlier with anti-PD-1, anti-PD-L1 or anti-CTLA-4 agents was allowed, and over 35% had some.

Comment on this clone: The antigen remains unidentified.

J gave up 0 bases and V 5 bases, and 0 bases lay outside the gene matches. Germline V gives CDR1 SGHAT, CDR2 FQNNGV. The length of the CDR3 is 13 residues. Patients were ruled out by autoimmune disease history or systemic immunosuppression. Study-level results: Compared with others, partial responders at 0.1-3.0 mg/kg displayed clonal expansion among the lowest.

TCRdb's copy holds only in-frame clones and misses some; the assay was immunoSEQ multiplex PCR. The data contain roughly 69,000 clones, around 90% of them singletons. Sequencing used CD4+ or CD8+ T cells sorted from blood, obtained in a trial of the OX40 agonist ivuxolimab. The receptor comes from an adult with an advanced solid tumor such as melanoma, head and neck, liver or kidney cancer. The chain combines TRBV11-2 with TRBJ2-7, with TRBD2 matching over 8 bases. The CDR3 protein is CASSGTSSYEQYF. DNA for the CDR3: TGTGCCAGCAGCGGGACTAGCTCCTACGAGCAGTACTTC. Full variable domain (outside the CDR3, taken from reference TRBV11-2 and TRBJ2-7): EAGVAQSPRYKIIEKRQSVAFWCNPISGHATLYWYQQILGQGPKLLIQFQNNGVVDDSQLPKDRFSAERLKGVDSTLKIQPAKLEDSAVYLCASSGTSSYEQYFGPGTRLTVT.